Presented here are 22 T cell receptor beta chains from one specimen sequenced in a study of blood T cell repertoires in COVID-19. The table came from immunoSEQ multiplex PCR; TCRdb's copy has only in-frame clones and leaves some out. The data hold about 250,000 clones, with roughly 82% observed a single time. The sample comprised peripheral blood. Source of these receptors: an elderly woman with active or convalescent COVID-19.

The chain couples TRBV24-1 to TRBJ2-2; tentatively, D is TRBD2 (6 bases). With 6 bases removed from V and 3 bases from J, the gap between germline ends came to 13 bases. Germline V gene data show CDR1 as KGHDR and CDR2 as SFDVKD. This CDR3 is 15 amino acids long. In nucleotides, the CDR3 is TGTGCCACCAGTCAGGCGGGACTCGACACCGGGGAGCTGTTTTTT. Translation: CATSQAGLDTGELFF.

This chain uses TRBV7-9 with TRBJ2-7, with D possibly being TRBD2 (6 bases). V was clipped by 3 bases and J by 0 bases, with 15 bases between them. Looked up from germline, CDR1 is SEHNR and CDR2 is FQNEAQ (reference sequence). The length of the CDR3 is 16 residues. CDR3: CASSFRSGGVSYEQYF. CDR3 DNA: TGTGCCAGCAGCTTTAGAAGCGGAGGGGTCTCCTACGAGCAGTACTTC.

The J gene is TRBJ1-1, the V gene TRBV20-1; 7 bases are a match to TRBD1. This CDR3 is built from 10 residues. V gave up 5 bases and J gave up 11 bases; unmatched junction bases: 5. The germline gives CDR1 DFQATT, CDR2 SNEGSKA (reference sequence). CDR3 amino acids: CSAWTGRAFF. The DNA of the CDR3 is TGCAGTGCTTGGACAGGACGGGCTTTCTTT.

The chain joins TRBV11-2 to TRBJ1-6, with D possibly being TRBD1 (5 bases). V was shortened by 5 bases and J by 4 bases, with 6 bases between the two germline ends. The CDR3 loop spans 13 amino acids. Germline CDR1 is SGHAT and CDR2 is FQNNGV. The CDR3 nucleotides are TGTGCCAGCAGCCCAGGGTATAATTCACCCCTCCACTTT. It encodes CASSPGYNSPLHF.

The chain uses TRBV19 and TRBJ1-1; D not resolved. The V gene lost 4 bases and the J gene lost 2 bases, with 8 bases spanning the gap. The CDR3 has 13 residues. Germline CDR1 and CDR2: LNHDA and SQIVND (reference sequence). DNA for the CDR3: TGTGCCAGTAGTACCTTAACTAACACTGAAGCTTTCTTT. Encoded protein: CASSTLTNTEAFF.

V and J are TRBV27 and TRBJ2-7, with a possible D match to TRBD2 (5 bases). V lost 3 bases and J lost 7, with 13 bases in between. From germline, CDR1 is MNHEY and CDR2 SMNVEV (reference sequence). The CDR3 is made up of 13 amino acids. CDR3 protein: CASSFLEREEQYF. The DNA for the CDR3 is TGTGCCAGCAGTTTCCTAGAAAGGGAGGAGCAGTACTTC.

The chain combines TRBV24-1 with TRBJ1-2, with D maybe TRBD1 (5 bases). Germline V gene lookup returns CDR1 KGHDR and CDR2 SFDVKD. V was clipped by 8 bases and J by 6 bases, with 18 bases between them. This CDR3 comprises 14 residues. The CDR3 region has the DNA TGTGCCACCAAAGGACGGGGGGAGGGTGATGGCTACACCTTC. Its translation: CATKGRGEGDGYTF.

This clone was observed a handful of times. CDR3 sequence (DNA): TGTGCCAGTACAGCAGGACTAGTGGCCGGGGAGCTGTTTTTT. Translated: CASTAGLVAGELFF. The genes are TRBV19 and TRBJ2-2; TRBD2 matches 7 bases. Germline assignment: CDR1 LNHDA and CDR2 SQIVND (reference sequence). V was clipped by 7 bases and J by 6 bases; unmatched bases: 8. The CDR3 has 14 amino acids.

CDR3 residues: CASSQDRGTYEQYF. For the CDR3, the DNA is TGTGCCAGCAGCCAAGACCGGGGTACCTACGAGCAGTACTTC. The chain employs TRBV4-2 and TRBJ2-7; possibly TRBD2 for D (5 bases). Germline CDR1 reads LGHNA; CDR2 reads YNFKEQ. The CDR3 loop spans 14 amino acids. Trimming pared 0 bases from V and 2 bases from J, leaving 8 bases between.

V is TRBV28 and J is TRBJ1-6; possibly TRBD1 for D (6 bases). V lost 6 bases and J lost 9, with 18 bases in between. This CDR3 comprises 15 residues. The germline CDR1 and CDR2 sequences are MDHEN and SYDVKM. CDR3 DNA: TGTGCCAGCAGCCAGGGGAGTCTGGGGCCTTCACCCCTCCACTTT. It is translated as CASSQGSLGPSPLHF.

This sequence joins TRBV6-2 or TRBV6-3 and TRBJ2-3, with 11 bases lining up with TRBD2. With V trimmed by 1 base and J by 1 base, 1 base remained unmatched. The CDR3 is 16 residues long. Germline CDR1 is MNHEY and CDR2 is SVGEGT. The CDR3 sequence: CASSYLTSGGTDTQYF. The CDR3 coding sequence is TGTGCCAGCAGTTACTTGACTAGCGGGGGCACAGATACGCAGTATTTT.

The CDR3 region has the DNA TGTGCCAGTAGTAATACCGGGACTAGCAGAGGGCAGTTCTTC. This encodes CASSNTGTSRGQFF. The chain carries TRBV19 and TRBJ2-1; TRBD2 matches at 9 bases. CDR1 and CDR2 from the germline V gene are LNHDA and SQIVND (reference sequence). The V gene end was trimmed by 4 bases and the J gene end by 12 bases; junction bases not matched to a gene: 10. The CDR3 extends over 14 amino acids.

This clone appeared a few times. This chain joins TRBV19 and TRBJ2-7, with D possibly TRBD2 on 5 matching bases. The V end lost 3 bases, the J end lost 2 bases, and 11 bases lay between the germline ends. The CDR3 runs to 14 residues. The germline gives CDR1 LNHDA, CDR2 SQIVND (reference sequence). The CDR3 nucleotides are TGTGCCAGTAGTATGAGTGTACTAGCCTACGAGCAGTACTTC. Protein sequence: CASSMSVLAYEQYF.

J is TRBJ2-5 and V is TRBV28, with D tentatively TRBD2 (5 bases). V gave up 0 bases and J gave up 5 bases, with 16 bases separating them. Per the germline V gene, CDR1 is MDHEN and CDR2 is SYDVKM. This CDR3 spans 16 amino acids. CDR3 nucleotides: TGTGCCAGCAGTTTATGGGGAAGCGGAGTGGGGGAGACCCAGTACTTC. As protein: CASSLWGSGVGETQYF.

The chain is built from TRBV19 and TRBJ1-1, with D uncertain. CDR3 length: 13 amino acids. Between the trimmed V and J ends, which lost 3 bases and 4 bases, there was a span of 9 bases. Looked up from germline, CDR1 is LNHDA and CDR2 is SQIVND (reference sequence). CDR3 loop: CASSISQTTEAFF. The CDR3 DNA sequence: TGTGCCAGTAGTATCTCACAGACCACTGAAGCTTTCTTT.

As concerns this clone: Other nucleotide sequences in the sample specify the same CDR3. V usage is TRBV7-9 and J usage is TRBJ2-1, with D perhaps matching TRBD2 (6 bases). Germline V lookup: CDR1 SEHNR, CDR2 FQNEAQ (reference sequence). Trimming took 0 bases from V and 9 from J, leaving 9 bases between them. The CDR3 loop spans 13 amino acids. Written as DNA, the CDR3 is TGTGCCAGCAGCTTAGCGGGAGGCCTTGAGCAGTTCTTC. This sequence encodes CASSLAGGLEQFF.

The chain combines TRBV30 with TRBJ1-2; possibly TRBD1 for D (6 bases). Trimming took 2 bases from V and 5 from J, leaving 9 bases between them. CDR1 and CDR2 (germline): GTSNPN, SVGIG (reference sequence). The CDR3 spans 12 residues. The CDR3 DNA reads as TGTGCCTGGAGTCCCGGGACATATGGCTACACCTTC. Its protein product is CAWSPGTYGYTF.

The J gene is TRBJ1-4, the V gene TRBV7-2; TRBD1 aligns across 7 bases. The ends lost 5 bases at V and 5 bases at J; junction bases unmatched: 5. CDR1 and CDR2 (germline): SGHTA, FQGNSA. The length of the CDR3 is 14 residues. The CDR3 is CASSHGTENEKLFF. The CDR3 bases are TGTGCCAGCAGCCACGGGACAGAGAATGAAAAACTGTTTTTT.

This chain connects TRBV7-9 to TRBJ2-5, with 12 positions matching TRBD2. J gave up 4 bases and V 1 base, and 13 bases lay outside the gene matches. CDR3 length: 19 amino acids. CDR1 and CDR2 (germline): SEHNR, FQNEAQ (reference sequence). The CDR3 bases are TGTGCCAGCAGCTTAGGGATTCTAGCGGGAGGGGAAACAGGAGAGACCCAGTACTTC. Amino acids: CASSLGILAGGETGETQYF.

The chain couples TRBV23-1 to TRBJ2-1, with D perhaps matching TRBD1 (5 bases). TRBV23-1 is treated as an ORF (open reading frame) with a function not yet certain. CDR3 length equals 14 residues. V was cut by 1 base and J by 9 bases, with 13 bases left in between. CDR3 in amino acids: CASSQWTPYFEQFF. The CDR3 nucleotides read TGCGCCAGCAGTCAATGGACACCTTATTTTGAGCAGTTCTTC.

This chain links TRBV27 with TRBJ1-1; TRBD1 might be the D (5 bases). Germline V lookup: CDR1 MNHEY, CDR2 SMNVEV (reference sequence). The ends were cut back, 0 bases at V and 7 bases at J, with 12 bases in the middle. This CDR3 has 14 amino acids. CDR3 amino acids: CASSLSGGIGEAFF. CDR3 sequence (DNA): TGTGCCAGCAGTTTATCGGGGGGAATTGGTGAAGCTTTCTTT.

The chain carries TRBV27 and TRBJ1-2, with 9 positions matching TRBD1. V shed 5 bases, J shed 4 bases, and the junction held 8 bases outside the gene matches. This CDR3 region has 15 residues. Germline values: CDR1 MNHEY, CDR2 SMNVEV (reference sequence). The CDR3 DNA sequence: TGTGCCAGCAGTAGAACAGGGGGCTTAGGCTATGGCTACACCTTC. It translates to CASSRTGGLGYGYTF.